This T cell receptor beta chain was identified in a study of graft-versus-host responses after intestinal transplantation. Study at large: Isolated intestinal, liver-intestinal, or multivisceral transplants were what recipients had. After anti-thymocyte globulin induction, recipients took tacrolimus and steroids for roughly three years.

Repertoires were generated with immunoSEQ multiplex PCR, while TCRdb's copy carries only in-frame clones and drops some. The sample has around 110,000 clones, approximately 90% seen once. Germline CDR1 reads SQVTM; CDR2 reads ANQGSEA. This CDR3 comprises 11 residues. The V gene lost 4 bases and the J gene lost 5 bases, with 8 bases spanning the gap. The study's findings and limits: Early after transplant, HvG clones declined as circulating GvH clones peaked. Recipient marrow harbored GvH clones, some of which surfaced first in ileum or blood.

This clone was seen just once. Its matching antigen is unknown. This clonotype originated in a human donor who received an intestinal transplant. This material consisted of unstimulated CD4+ T cells sorted from spleen or lymph node cells, taken before intestinal transplant. This chain uses TRBV29-1 with TRBJ1-2, with TRBD1 as a possible D gene (6 bases). CDR3 loop: CSVGQEYGYTF. CDR3 bases: TGCAGCGTTGGACAGGAGTATGGCTACACCTTC.